These 6 T cell receptor beta chains were all obtained from the same sample, sequenced in a study of T cells in tumors after PD-1 blockade. Produced via immunoSEQ multiplex PCR; TCRdb's table is partial and in-frame only. This repertoire shows tens of thousands of clones, about 85% found once; its top ten account for about 4%. The starting material was PBMCs, obtained before anti-PD-1 treatment. These receptors originate from a human donor with basal cell carcinoma.

The chain uses TRBV9 and TRBJ2-2; 11 bases line up with TRBD2. With 3 bases clipped from V and 7 bases from J, the junction kept 14 bases outside the gene matches. The CDR3 extends over 18 amino acids. CDR1 and CDR2 from the germline V gene are SGDLS and YYNGEE. The CDR3 bases are TGTGCCAGCAGCGCCAGGACTAGCGGGCCAATTAGCTACGGGGAGCTGTTTTTT. This translates into CASSARTSGPISYGELFF.

This clone was seen only once. The chain uses TRBV3-1 (or the pseudogene TRBV3-2) and TRBJ2-3; D gene unclear. V was trimmed by 2 bases and J by 0 bases, leaving 3 bases between them. The CDR3 has 13 amino acids. CDR1 is LGHDT and CDR2 is YNNKEL in the germline V gene (reference sequence). CDR3 amino acids: CASSQLSTDTQYF. In nucleotides, the CDR3 is TGTGCCAGCAGCCAACTCAGCACAGATACGCAGTATTTT.

This chain connects TRBV12-3 or TRBV12-4 to TRBJ1-2, with D perhaps TRBD1 (5 bases). The CDR3 runs to 13 residues. Trimming cost V 5 bases and J 2 bases, with 9 bases left between them. For the CDR3, the DNA is TGTGCCAGCAGTATCGGGGACAACTATGGCTACACCTTC. Protein sequence: CASSIGDNYGYTF.

This clone was seen once. The rearrangement joins TRBV3-1 (or the pseudogene TRBV3-2) to TRBJ2-3; D is uncertain. Germline V lookup: CDR1 LGHDT, CDR2 YNNKEL (reference sequence). V dropped 0 bases and J dropped 6 bases, with 10 bases sitting between them. This CDR3 is 14 amino acids long. As DNA, the CDR3 is TGTGCCAGCAGCCAAGATCGATGGACCGATACGCAGTATTTT. Translating it yields CASSQDRWTDTQYF.

This clone occurred a few times. V and J are TRBV19 and TRBJ2-5; 9 bases match TRBD2. Germline values: CDR1 LNHDA, CDR2 SQIVND (reference sequence). The ends lost 10 bases at V and 2 bases at J; junction bases unmatched: 8. The CDR3 runs 14 residues. CDR3 residues: CATGTSWVQETQYF. CDR3 coding DNA: TGTGCCACCGGGACTAGCTGGGTTCAAGAGACCCAGTACTTC. The whole variable domain, filled in from reference TRBV19 and TRBJ2-5, reads DGGITQSPKYLFRKEGQNVTLSCEQNLNHDAMYWYRQDPGQGLRLIYYSQIVNDFQKGDIAEGYSVSREKKESFPLTVTSAQKNPTAFYLCATGTSWVQETQYFGPGTRLLVL.

With regard to this clone: Different DNA sequences within this sample yield the same CDR3. CDR3 amino acids: CASSEKGTVPYEQYF. The CDR3 bases are TGTGCCAGCAGTGAAAAAGGAACAGTCCCCTACGAGCAGTACTTC. J is TRBJ2-7 and V is TRBV2, with D unclear. Germline CDR1 reads SNHLY; CDR2 reads FYNNEI. Trimming took 2 bases from V and 2 from J, leaving 13 bases between them. CDR3 length: 15 amino acids. The whole variable domain, remainder taken from reference TRBV2 and TRBJ2-7, is EPEVTQTPSHQVTQMGQEVILRCVPISNHLYFYWYRQILGQKVEFLVSFYNNEISEKSEIFDDQFSVERPDGSNFTLKIRSTKLEDSAMYFCASSEKGTVPYEQYFGPGTRLTVT.